These T cell receptor beta chains were read from a single sample in a study of T cell responses to AZD1222 COVID-19 vaccine. The repertoire was sequenced with immunoSEQ multiplex PCR; TCRdb's copy has only in-frame clones and lacks some. The sample lists some 180,000 clones, 85% to 95% occurring once. This sample comprised peripheral blood, obtained 28 days after the second dose of the MenACWY control vaccine. The receptors were gathered from an adult who received the MenACWY meningococcal vaccine as a control. Each CDR3 is given with its conserved first and last residue. D genes are given only for firm matches. The size of a clone is reported for some rows only, either as once, few or many, or as a class for expanded clones.

V gene	J gene	clone size	D gene	CDR3 protein	CDR3 DNA
TRBV2	TRBJ2-3	.	TRBD1	CASSARTGAQDTQYF	TGTGCCAGCAGTGCCCGGACAGGGGCCCAAGATACGCAGTATTTT
TRBV7-9	TRBJ1-5	.	.	CASSFGGGSNQPQHF	TGTGCCAGCAGCTTTGGAGGGGGTAGCAATCAGCCCCAGCATTTT
TRBV18	TRBJ2-6	.	TRBD1	CASSPPGQGSGANVLTF	TGTGCCAGCTCACCACCGGGACAGGGCTCTGGGGCCAACGTCCTGACTTTC
TRBV2	TRBJ1-1	.	.	CASSEEGLLSSEAFF	TGTGCCAGCAGTGAGGAGGGTTTGCTCTCCAGTGAAGCTTTCTTT
TRBV5-1	TRBJ1-4	.	TRBD1	CASSFGQGSRSNNEKLFF	TGCGCCAGCAGCTTTGGACAGGGTTCTCGTAGCAATAATGAAAAACTGTTTTTT
TRBV5-6	TRBJ2-7	.	.	CASRSWTDSYEQYF	TGTGCCAGCAGAAGCTGGACAGACTCCTACGAGCAGTACTTC
TRBV10-3	TRBJ1-2	.	.	CAISEGGGPGYTF	TGTGCCATCAGTGAGGGGGGGGGTCCAGGCTACACCTTC
TRBV16	TRBJ1-6	.	.	CASSQFSGAYNSPLHF	TGTGCCAGCAGCCAATTCTCCGGAGCCTATAATTCACCCCTCCACTTT
TRBV9	TRBJ2-1	.	.	CASSVETGLYNEQFF	TGTGCCAGCAGCGTAGAAACAGGGTTATACAATGAGCAGTTCTTC
TRBV6-6	TRBJ2-7	.	.	CASSYGKGGSYEQYF	TGTGCCAGCAGTTACGGGAAAGGGGGCTCCTACGAGCAGTACTTC
TRBV4-3	TRBJ1-2	.	TRBD1	CASSQDGTGTNYGYTF	TGCGCCAGCAGCCAAGATGGGACAGGGACTAACTATGGCTACACCTTC
TRBV5-4	TRBJ1-1	.	TRBD1	CATTMPGQRYEAFF	TGTGCCACCACGATGCCGGGACAGAGATATGAAGCTTTCTTT
TRBV3-1/TRBV3-2	TRBJ2-3	.	TRBD2	CASSQVAGGVDTQYF	TGTGCCAGCAGCCAAGTAGCGGGGGGAGTCGATACGCAGTATTTT
TRBV18	TRBJ1-2	once	.	CASSPRAGPLFNYGYTF	TGTGCCAGCTCACCAAGGGCAGGTCCTTTATTTAACTATGGCTACACCTTC
TRBV7-2	TRBJ1-3	.	.	CASSHGLFGNTIYF	TGTGCCAGCAGCCACGGGTTATTTGGAAACACCATATATTTT
TRBV5-4	TRBJ1-2	.	TRBD1	CASSYRDRGDYGYTF	TGTGCCAGCAGCTACCGCGACAGGGGAGACTATGGCTACACCTTC
TRBV6-4	TRBJ1-2	.	.	CASSGGRNYGYTF	TGTGCCAGCAGTGGGGGACGGAACTATGGCTACACCTTC
TRBV11-2	TRBJ2-7	.	.	CASSLGSYEQYF	TGTGCCAGCAGCTTAGGCAGCTACGAGCAGTACTTC
TRBV29-1	TRBJ1-1	.	.	CSDEGALNTEAFF	TGCAGCGACGAGGGCGCCCTGAACACTGAAGCTTTCTTT
TRBV28	TRBJ1-2	.	.	CASSPPMRGYGYTF	TGTGCCAGCAGCCCACCAATGAGGGGGTATGGCTACACCTTC
TRBV5-1	TRBJ2-3	.	.	CASSLAGAASTDTQYF	TGCGCCAGCAGCTTGGCAGGGGCGGCTAGCACAGATACGCAGTATTTT
TRBV5-1	TRBJ2-5	.	TRBD1	CASSFRGQGTRETQYF	TGCGCCAGCAGCTTTCGGGGACAGGGGACGAGAGAGACCCAGTACTTC
TRBV18	TRBJ1-4	.	TRBD1	CASSPQGANEKLFF	TGTGCCAGCTCACCCCAGGGGGCTAATGAAAAACTGTTTTTT
TRBV27	TRBJ1-6	many	TRBD1	CASKADRGNSPLHF	TGTGCCAGCAAGGCAGACAGGGGAAATTCACCCCTCCACTTT
TRBV2	TRBJ1-5	.	.	CASSLTLQGAQPQHF	TGTGCCAGCAGCCTCACATTACAGGGCGCTCAGCCCCAGCATTTT
TRBV6-5	TRBJ1-2	.	TRBD1	CASSYDRVDGYTF	TGTGCCAGCAGTTACGACAGGGTCGATGGCTACACCTTC
TRBV30	TRBJ2-2	.	.	CAWSVAVRRGAIAKSNTGELFF	TGTGCCTGGAGTGTCGCGGTGCGACGGGGGGCCATTGCGAAGTCGAACACCGGGGAGCTGTTTTTT
TRBV6-5	TRBJ2-7	.	TRBD2	CASSSSRWAGGEQYF	TGTGCCAGCAGTTCCTCCCGATGGGCGGGGGGCGAGCAGTACTTC
TRBV7-9	TRBJ1-5	.	.	CASSLSGQGNYYSNQPQHF	TGTGCCAGCAGCTTGTCTGGCCAGGGGAACTATTATAGCAATCAGCCCCAGCATTTT
TRBV12-3/TRBV12-4	TRBJ2-7	.	.	CASRRGQTYEQYF	TGTGCCAGCAGACGAGGACAGACCTACGAGCAGTACTTC
TRBV30	TRBJ1-5	.	.	CAWSAATINQPQHF	TGTGCCTGGAGCGCGGCCACCATCAATCAGCCCCAGCATTTT
TRBV7-3	TRBJ1-2	.	TRBD1	CASSPGQGEGYTF	TGTGCCAGCAGCCCCGGACAGGGCGAGGGCTACACCTTC
TRBV29-1	TRBJ1-2	.	TRBD1	CSARQGPYYGYTF	TGCAGCGCGAGACAGGGGCCATACTATGGCTACACCTTC
TRBV7-8	TRBJ2-2	.	.	CASSPDTNTGELFF	TGTGCCAGCAGCCCGGACACGAACACCGGGGAGCTGTTTTTT
TRBV6-5	TRBJ1-2	.	.	CASTSRGGYTF	TGTGCCAGCACCTCCCGGGGCGGCTACACCTTC
TRBV30	TRBJ2-7	.	TRBD2	CAWRPPGGREQYF	TGTGCCTGGAGGCCCCCGGGGGGTAGGGAGCAGTACTTC
TRBV6-5	TRBJ2-5	.	TRBD1	CASRVGQEETQYF	TGTGCCAGCAGGGTCGGACAGGAAGAGACCCAGTACTTC
TRBV30	TRBJ1-5	.	.	CAWSRAVGQPQHF	TGTGCCTGGAGTCGAGCCGTGGGTCAGCCCCAGCATTTT
TRBV27	TRBJ1-4	.	TRBD1	CASSSTSRGSNEKLFF	TGTGCCAGCAGTTCAACTTCCAGGGGGTCTAATGAAAAACTGTTTTTT
TRBV11-3	TRBJ1-1	.	.	CASSLDGENTEAFF	TGTGCCAGCAGCTTAGATGGGGAGAACACTGAAGCTTTCTTT
TRBV2	TRBJ2-7	.	TRBD1	CASRLGTVASYEQYF	TGTGCCAGCAGACTTGGGACAGTAGCGTCCTACGAGCAGTACTTC
TRBV5-1	TRBJ2-1	.	TRBD2	CASSTGGANNEQFF	TGCGCCAGCAGTACCGGGGGGGCCAACAATGAGCAGTTCTTC